These T cell receptor beta chains were read from a single sample in a study of OX40 agonist ivuxolimab in advanced cancers. Profiling relied on immunoSEQ multiplex PCR, and the TCRdb table lists in-frame clones only, not all of them. This sample has 20,000 to 25,000 clones, with 75% to 90% found just once. Sequenced here: CD4+ or CD8+ T cells sorted from blood, sampled in a trial of the OX40 agonist ivuxolimab. Receptors originate from an adult with an advanced solid tumor such as melanoma, head and neck, liver or kidney cancer. Both conserved end residues are part of each CDR3. A D gene is named only where the DNA matches it firmly. Size is stated for part of the rows, as once, few or many counts, or as a class when the clone is expanded.

>TRBJ1-5|.|.|TRBV7-2|14
CASSLDSRGQPQHF
TGTGCCAGCAGCCTCGACAGTCGAGGTCAGCCCCAGCATTTT
>TRBJ1-6|.|.|TRBV4-2|14
CASSQDNGNSPLHF
TGTGCCAGCAGCCAAGATAACGGTAATTCACCCCTCCACTTT
>TRBJ1-2|.|TRBD1|TRBV9|15
CASTRRQGGNYGYTF
TGTGCCAGCACCAGACGACAGGGAGGTAACTATGGCTACACCTTC
>TRBJ2-4|.|.|TRBV21-1|19
CASISGRPPRRVAKNIQYF
TGTGCCAGCATTAGCGGGAGGCCTCCTCGACGCGTAGCCAAAAACATTCAGTACTTC
>TRBJ2-7|.|.|TRBV11-2|15
CASSFERGISYEQYF
TGTGCCAGCAGCTTCGAAAGAGGGATCTCCTACGAGCAGTACTTC
>TRBJ1-3|.|.|TRBV30|12
CAWSVSGNTIYF
TGTGCCTGGAGTGTATCCGGAAACACCATATATTTT
>TRBJ1-6|.|.|TRBV19|15
CASSILGPSNSPLHF
TGTGCCAGTAGTATACTCGGCCCGTCAAATTCACCCCTCCACTTT
>TRBJ2-7|.|TRBD2|TRBV5-1|11
CASSLGRDHYF
TGCGCCAGCAGCTTAGGGAGGGACCACTACTTC
>TRBJ2-6|.|TRBD1|TRBV27|18
CASSPRQGEWSGANVLTF
TGTGCCAGCAGTCCCCGACAGGGGGAATGGTCTGGGGCCAACGTCCTGACTTTC
>TRBJ2-7|.|.|TRBV28|15
CASRTATDRSYEQYF
TGTGCCAGCAGAACCGCGACAGATCGGTCCTACGAGCAGTACTTC
>TRBJ2-2|once|.|TRBV5-6|15
CASSLVGRETGELFF
TGTGCCAGCAGCTTGGTGGGGCGGGAAACCGGGGAGCTGTTTTTT
>TRBJ2-7|.|TRBD2|TRBV7-9|14
CASSFSGRGNEQYF
TGTGCCAGCAGCTTTAGCGGGAGGGGCAACGAGCAGTACTTC
>TRBJ2-1|.|.|TRBV7-3|14
CASSLEVLGNEQFF
TGTGCCAGCAGCTTAGAAGTCCTAGGGAATGAGCAGTTCTTC
>TRBJ1-5|.|TRBD1|TRBV9|19
CASSLYSSTGPQSNQPQHF
TGTGCCAGCAGCCTCTACTCGTCGACAGGGCCTCAGAGCAATCAGCCCCAGCATTTT
>TRBJ2-7|.|.|TRBV6-6|12
CASSPLNYEQYF
TGTGCCAGCAGTCCCCTCAACTACGAGCAGTACTTC
>TRBJ2-5|once|.|TRBV14|15
CASSPDLRPLETQYF
TGTGCCAGCAGCCCGGACCTACGACCCCTTGAGACCCAGTACTTC
>TRBJ1-1|.|.|TRBV29-1|12
CSALVGTTEAFF
TGCAGCGCCCTGGTCGGGACTACTGAAGCTTTCTTT
>TRBJ1-1|.|.|TRBV19|16
CASSIVAAGVNTEAFF
TGTGCCAGTAGTATAGTGGCAGCCGGCGTGAACACTGAAGCTTTCTTT
>TRBJ1-6|.|TRBD1|TRBV9|15
CASSQGQGGNSPLHF
TGTGCCAGCAGCCAGGGACAGGGAGGCAATTCACCCCTCCACTTT
>TRBJ1-5|.|.|TRBV6-5|12
CASSAGDQPQHF
TGTGCCAGCAGCGCAGGAGATCAGCCCCAGCATTTT
>TRBJ2-1|once|.|TRBV5-1|16
CASNRAGGASYNEQFF
TGCGCCAGCAACCGGGCCGGGGGAGCGTCCTACAATGAGCAGTTCTTC
>TRBJ2-7|.|TRBD1|TRBV4-1|15
CASSQGLGTGGWQYF
TGCGCCAGCAGCCAAGGTCTAGGGACAGGGGGGTGGCAGTACTTC
>TRBJ2-5|.|.|TRBV6-5|13
CASSVSGSMAQYF
TGTGCCAGCAGTGTCTCGGGGAGCATGGCCCAGTACTTC
>TRBJ2-7|.|.|TRBV5-4|16
CASSLSRGADGDEQYF
TGTGCCAGCAGCTTGTCCCGCGGAGCAGACGGGGACGAGCAGTACTTC
>TRBJ2-7|.|.|TRBV19|14
CASSSGRETSEQYF
TGTGCCAGTAGCTCGGGCCGCGAAACCTCCGAGCAGTACTTC
>TRBJ2-4|.|TRBD1|TRBV5-5|15
CASSLNGDRGNIQYF
TGTGCCAGCAGCTTGAATGGGGACAGGGGGAACATTCAGTACTTC
>TRBJ1-5|few|.|TRBV7-9|13
CASSLVLGQPQHF
TGTGCCAGCAGCTTAGTCTTGGGTCAGCCCCAGCATTTT
>TRBJ2-5|.|.|TRBV7-7|13
CASSFTRDSPQYF
TGTGCTAGCAGCTTCACCCGGGACTCACCCCAGTACTTC
>TRBJ2-7|.|.|TRBV18|15
CASSTGGNINYEQYF
TGTGCCAGCTCAACCGGTGGTAATATAAACTACGAGCAGTACTTC
>TRBJ2-4|.|TRBD2|TRBV7-9|13
CASKYGRGDIQYF
TGTGCCAGCAAATATGGGCGGGGGGACATTCAGTACTTC
>TRBJ1-1|.|.|TRBV10-1|13
CASSGLKNTEAFF
TGCGCCAGCAGTGGACTGAAGAACACTGAAGCTTTCTTT
>TRBJ2-2|.|.|TRBV7-6|17
CASSSGLGQQNTGELFF
TGTGCCAGCAGCTCGGGGCTGGGACAACAGAACACCGGGGAGCTGTTTTTT
>TRBJ1-4|.|TRBD1|TRBV19|15
CASSGTGTGKEKLFF
TGTGCCAGTAGTGGTACCGGGACAGGGAAGGAAAAACTGTTTTTT
>TRBJ2-7|.|.|TRBV4-3|13
CASSSGVSYEQYF
TGCGCCAGCAGCTCCGGGGTTTCCTACGAGCAGTACTTC
>TRBJ1-1|.|.|TRBV6-1|14
CASRRDTWNTEAFF
TGTGCCAGCAGGCGGGACACTTGGAACACTGAAGCTTTCTTT
>TRBJ2-5|.|.|TRBV19|15
CASSRRDGLQETQYF
TGTGCCAGTAGTAGAAGGGACGGACTTCAAGAGACCCAGTACTTC
>TRBJ1-1|.|.|TRBV5-1|14
CASSTSDRNTEAFF
TGCGCCAGCAGCACTTCCGACAGGAACACTGAAGCTTTCTTT
>TRBJ2-5|.|.|TRBV5-1|14
CASSLLAVQETQYF
TGCGCCAGCAGCCTACTAGCTGTACAAGAGACCCAGTACTTC
>TRBJ2-5|.|TRBD2|TRBV5-1|15
CASSFSAGEGETQYF
TGCGCCAGCAGCTTTTCAGCGGGAGAGGGGGAGACCCAGTACTTC
>TRBJ2-5|once|.|TRBV7-2|15
CASSPPASSQETQYF
TGTGCCAGCAGCCCCCCCGCCTCAAGCCAAGAGACCCAGTACTTC
>TRBJ1-1|.|.|TRBV19|13
CASSVYTGLEAFF
TGTGCCAGTAGTGTCTATACAGGGCTAGAAGCTTTCTTT
>TRBJ2-7|.|.|TRBV4-3|13
CASSQEYSYEQYF
TGCGCCAGCAGCCAAGAATACTCCTACGAGCAGTACTTC
>TRBJ2-2|few|TRBD1|TRBV19|14
CASTDRGNTGELFF
TGTGCCAGTACGGACAGGGGAAACACCGGGGAGCTGTTTTTT
>TRBJ2-3|few|.|TRBV7-6|12
CASSPSPSIQYF
TGTGCCAGCAGCCCTAGTCCGTCAATACAGTATTTT
>TRBJ2-3|.|.|TRBV5-1|14
CASSPQASTDTQYF
TGCGCCAGCAGCCCGCAGGCTAGCACAGATACGCAGTATTTT
>TRBJ1-4|.|.|TRBV5-1|15
CASSLFWSPNEKLFF
TGCGCCAGCAGCTTGTTTTGGTCCCCTAATGAAAAACTGTTTTTT
>TRBJ2-3|.|TRBD1|TRBV29-1|16
CSVAGTGKLSTDTQYF
TGCAGCGTTGCCGGGACAGGGAAACTCAGCACAGATACGCAGTATTTT
>TRBJ2-2|.|.|TRBV6-5|14
CASTRGQNTGELFF
TGTGCCAGCACCCGTGGACAGAACACCGGGGAGCTGTTTTTT
>TRBJ2-7|.|.|TRBV2|15
CASSEVASGAGEQYF
TGTGCCAGCAGTGAAGTAGCGTCAGGGGCAGGGGAGCAGTACTTC
>TRBJ2-3|few|.|TRBV11-3|12
CASSLAEDTQYF
TGTGCCAGCAGCTTAGCGGAAGACACGCAGTATTTT
>TRBJ2-7|.|TRBD2|TRBV27|19
CASSRPPGTSGPAWNEQYF
TGTGCCAGCAGCCGACCCCCGGGGACTAGCGGGCCGGCGTGGAATGAGCAGTACTTC
>TRBJ2-3|.|.|TRBV30|11
CAWEGADTQYF
TGTGCCTGGGAGGGGGCAGATACGCAGTATTTT